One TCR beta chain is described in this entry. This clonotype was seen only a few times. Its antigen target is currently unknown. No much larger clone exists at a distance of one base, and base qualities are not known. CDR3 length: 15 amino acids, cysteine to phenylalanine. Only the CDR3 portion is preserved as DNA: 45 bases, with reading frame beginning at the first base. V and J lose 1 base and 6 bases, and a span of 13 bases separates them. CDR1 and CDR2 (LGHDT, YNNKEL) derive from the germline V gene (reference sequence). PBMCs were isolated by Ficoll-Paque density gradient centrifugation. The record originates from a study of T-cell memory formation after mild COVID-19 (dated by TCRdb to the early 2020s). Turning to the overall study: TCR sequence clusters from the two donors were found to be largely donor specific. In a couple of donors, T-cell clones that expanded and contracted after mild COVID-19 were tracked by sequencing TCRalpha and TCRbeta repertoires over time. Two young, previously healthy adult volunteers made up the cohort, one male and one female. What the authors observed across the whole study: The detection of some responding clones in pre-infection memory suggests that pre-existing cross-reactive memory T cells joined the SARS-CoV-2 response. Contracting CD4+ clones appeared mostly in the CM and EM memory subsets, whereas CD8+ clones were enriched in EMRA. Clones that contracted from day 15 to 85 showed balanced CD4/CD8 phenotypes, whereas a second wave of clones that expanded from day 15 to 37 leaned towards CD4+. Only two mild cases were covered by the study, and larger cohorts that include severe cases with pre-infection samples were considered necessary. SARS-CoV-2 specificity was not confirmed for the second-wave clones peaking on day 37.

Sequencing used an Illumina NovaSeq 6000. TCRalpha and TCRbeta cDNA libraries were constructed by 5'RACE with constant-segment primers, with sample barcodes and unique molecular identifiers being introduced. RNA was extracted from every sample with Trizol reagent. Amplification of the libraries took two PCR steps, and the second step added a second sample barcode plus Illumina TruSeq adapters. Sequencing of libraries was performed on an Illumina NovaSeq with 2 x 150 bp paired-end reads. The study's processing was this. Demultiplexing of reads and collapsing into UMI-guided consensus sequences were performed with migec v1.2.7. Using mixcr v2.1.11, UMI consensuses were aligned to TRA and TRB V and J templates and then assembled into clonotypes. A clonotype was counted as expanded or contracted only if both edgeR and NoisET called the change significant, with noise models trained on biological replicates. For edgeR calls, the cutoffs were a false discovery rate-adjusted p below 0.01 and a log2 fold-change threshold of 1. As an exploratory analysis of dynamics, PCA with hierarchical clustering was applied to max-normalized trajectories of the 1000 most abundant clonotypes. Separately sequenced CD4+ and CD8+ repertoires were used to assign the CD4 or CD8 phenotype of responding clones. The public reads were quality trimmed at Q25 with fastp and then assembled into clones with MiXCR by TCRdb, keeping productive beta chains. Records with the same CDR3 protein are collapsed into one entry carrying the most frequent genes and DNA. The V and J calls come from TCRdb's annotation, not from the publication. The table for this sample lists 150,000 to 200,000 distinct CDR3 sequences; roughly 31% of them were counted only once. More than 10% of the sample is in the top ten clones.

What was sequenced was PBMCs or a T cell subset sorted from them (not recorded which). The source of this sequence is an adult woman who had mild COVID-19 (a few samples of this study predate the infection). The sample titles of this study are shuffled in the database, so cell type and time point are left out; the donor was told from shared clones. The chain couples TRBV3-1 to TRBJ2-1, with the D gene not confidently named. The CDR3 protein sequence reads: CASSQVAVRGNEQFF. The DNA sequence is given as TGTGCCAGCAGCCAAGTCGCAGTGAGAGGCAATGAGCAGTTCTTC.